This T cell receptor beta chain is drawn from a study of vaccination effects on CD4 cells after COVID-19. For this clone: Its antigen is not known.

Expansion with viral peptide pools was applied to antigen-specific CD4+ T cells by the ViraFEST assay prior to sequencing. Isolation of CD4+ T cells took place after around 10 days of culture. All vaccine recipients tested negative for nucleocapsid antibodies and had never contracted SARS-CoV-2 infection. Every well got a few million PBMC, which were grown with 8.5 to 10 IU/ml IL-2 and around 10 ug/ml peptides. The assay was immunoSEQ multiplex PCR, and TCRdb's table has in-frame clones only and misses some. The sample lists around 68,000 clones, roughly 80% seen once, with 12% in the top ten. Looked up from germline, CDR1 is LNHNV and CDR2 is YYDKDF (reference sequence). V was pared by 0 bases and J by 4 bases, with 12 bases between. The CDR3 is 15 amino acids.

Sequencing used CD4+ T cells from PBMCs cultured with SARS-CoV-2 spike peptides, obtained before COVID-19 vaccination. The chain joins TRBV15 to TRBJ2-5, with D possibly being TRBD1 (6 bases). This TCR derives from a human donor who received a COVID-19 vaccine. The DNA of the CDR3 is TGTGCCACCAGCAGAGATTGGGGGCAGGGAGAGACCCAGTACTTC. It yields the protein CATSRDWGQGETQYF. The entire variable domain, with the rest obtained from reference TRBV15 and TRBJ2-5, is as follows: DAMVIQNPRYQVTQFGKPVTLSCSQTLNHNVMYWYQQKSSQAPKLLFHYYDKDFNNEADTPDNFQSRRPNTSFCFLDIRSPGLGDTAMYLCATSRDWGQGETQYFGPGTRLLVL.